The 4 T cell receptor beta chains listed next were all sequenced from one sample in a study of cytomegalovirus exposure and HLA in healthy donors. The primer mix had 60 Vbeta and 13 Jbeta primers. Measured with immunoSEQ multiplex PCR; TCRdb has only the in-frame clones, and not every one. Seen here are 200,000 or so clones, 82% observed once, and the top ten hold roughly 6%. The sample was PBMCs. The source of these receptors is a woman aged 45-65 years in good health and CMV-seropositive.

This clone was recorded only once. The rearrangement links TRBV10-1 to TRBJ2-1, with TRBD2 matching over 8 bases. This CDR3 is 16 amino acids long. V shed 0 bases and J 6 bases; nucleotides not matched to a gene: 7. Looked up from germline, CDR1 is WNHNN and CDR2 is SYGVQD (reference sequence). The CDR3 loop reads CASSESKRGGSNEQFF. The DNA of the CDR3 is TGCGCCAGCAGTGAGTCGAAACGGGGGGGGTCCAATGAGCAGTTCTTC.

The chain is built from TRBV14 and TRBJ2-7, with 9 bases fitting TRBD2. The ends lost 6 bases at V and 3 bases at J; junction bases unmatched: 9. Per germline, CDR1 SGHDN and CDR2 FVKESK. The CDR3 runs to 15 residues. This chain's CDR3 is CASRHSGSPHYEQYF. In DNA form, the CDR3 reads TGTGCCAGCAGACATAGCGGGAGCCCACACTACGAGCAGTACTTC.

J is TRBJ1-6 and V is TRBV5-5; TRBD1 matches 9 bases. Losses at the gene ends were 4 bases for V and 7 bases for J; bases not matched to a gene: 3. The CDR3 is 14 residues long. Germline V gene data show CDR1 as SGHKS and CDR2 as YYEKEE (reference sequence). The CDR3 sequence is CASSVGTGNSPLHF. In nucleotides, the CDR3 is TGTGCCAGCAGCGTAGGGACAGGGAATTCACCCCTCCACTTT.

V is TRBV7-9 and J is TRBJ2-7, with D tentatively TRBD2 (5 bases). The V and J ends lost 6 bases and 6 bases respectively, with 18 bases between them. Looked up from germline, CDR1 is SEHNR and CDR2 is FQNEAQ (reference sequence). The CDR3 totals 14 residues. The CDR3 DNA is TGTGCCAGCAGTCCGGACGGAGGTGGCCTCGAGCAGTACTTC. Protein product: CASSPDGGGLEQYF.